The present T cell receptor beta chain was sequenced within a study of blood T cells in healthy people across ages. Study in general: The template switching approach captured approximately one barcoded beta molecule for every two T cells.

Germline CDR1 is LNHNV and CDR2 is YYDKDF (reference sequence). Trimming removed 1 base from V and 2 bases from J, with 5 bases in between. The CDR3 is made up of 13 amino acids. A sample-barcoded 5' primer and a J-beta primer mix were used in a second PCR of roughly 7 to 11 cycles. At least 2.5 million CDR3-containing paired-end reads were obtained per sample. MiXCR was run by TCRdb on the 5' RACE reads, yielding one entry per CDR3 protein. Of about 1.4 million distinct CDR3 sequences listed, roughly 60% are singletons. As regards this clonotype: The antigen is not known.

General study results and limits: Using unsorted PBMCs precluded a conclusive naive versus antigen-experienced comparison. A roughly linear age-dependent decrease characterized TCR beta diversity per million T cells.

The chain uses TRBV15 and TRBJ1-2; D is uncertain. Material: blood. The sequence was obtained from a man aged 18 to 29 in good health. The CDR3 nucleotides read TGTGCCACCAGCAGAGGAAAGAACTATGGCTACACCTTC. As protein: CATSRGKNYGYTF.